This T cell receptor beta chain comes out of a study of cytomegalovirus exposure and HLA in healthy donors. PCR used 60 Vbeta primers and 13 Jbeta primers. The method was immunoSEQ multiplex PCR; TCRdb's version includes in-frame clones alone and lacks a portion of them. This table holds 99,000 or so clones, nearly 80% found once. Trimming removed 7 bases from V and 10 bases from J, with 25 bases in between. The CDR3 is made up of 16 amino acids. Germline CDR1 and CDR2: SGHVS and FQNEAQ. Material: PBMCs. V and J are TRBV7-8 and TRBJ2-2, with a weak D call TRBD2 (6 bases). This clonotype was sampled from a young man in good health and CMV-seronegative. In DNA, the CDR3 is TGTGCCAGCACCAGAGCCGGGACTGTGAAGCCACCGGAGCTGTTTTTT. It specifies CASTRAGTVKPPELFF.